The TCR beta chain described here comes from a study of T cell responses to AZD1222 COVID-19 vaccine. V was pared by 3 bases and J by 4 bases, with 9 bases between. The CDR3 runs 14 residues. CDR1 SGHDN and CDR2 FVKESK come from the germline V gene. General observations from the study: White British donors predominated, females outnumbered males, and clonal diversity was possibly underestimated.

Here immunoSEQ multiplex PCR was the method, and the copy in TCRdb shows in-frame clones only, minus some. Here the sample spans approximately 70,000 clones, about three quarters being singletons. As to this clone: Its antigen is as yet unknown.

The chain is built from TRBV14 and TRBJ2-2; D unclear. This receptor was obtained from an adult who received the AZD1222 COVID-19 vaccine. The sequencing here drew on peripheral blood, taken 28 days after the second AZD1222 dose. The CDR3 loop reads CASSQGRFTGELFF. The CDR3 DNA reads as TGTGCCAGCAGCCAGGGCAGATTCACCGGGGAGCTGTTTTTT.